Following are 5 T cell receptor beta chains from one sample sequenced in a study of identical twins' blood T cells. TCRdb itself ran the 5' RACE reads through MiXCR, one entry per CDR3 protein. The sample includes a few hundred thousand distinct CDR3 sequences, around 30% of them seen just once. Sequenced material: PBMCs. These receptors all stem from a woman aged 18 to 55 in good health.

Only a few counts were recorded for this clonotype. The chain couples TRBV7-8 to TRBJ2-1; D perhaps matches TRBD2 (6 bases). The ends were cut back, 3 bases at V and 10 bases at J, with 16 bases in the middle. This CDR3 comprises 14 residues. CDR1 is SGHVS and CDR2 is FQNEAQ in the germline V gene. The CDR3 coding sequence is TGTGCCAGCAGCTTGGACTACACCGATGGGGAGCAGTTCTTC. This sequence encodes CASSLDYTDGEQFF. The full variable domain, with the rest looked up from reference TRBV7-8 and TRBJ2-1, is GAGVSQSPRYKVAKRGQDVALRCDPISGHVSLFWYQQALGQGPEFLTYFQNEAQLDKSGLPSDRFFAERPEGSVSTLKIQRTQQEDSAVYLCASSLDYTDGEQFFGPGTRLTVL.

There are many counts of this clonotype. This chain links TRBV20-1 with TRBJ1-2; D not certain. The CDR3 contains 13 residues. Germline CDR1 and CDR2: DFQATT and SNEGSKA (reference sequence). V was clipped by 3 bases and J by 4 bases, with 12 bases between them. The CDR3: CSASADRRYGYTF. The CDR3 DNA reads TGCAGTGCTAGTGCCGATAGGCGCTATGGCTACACCTTC.

V usage is TRBV10-3 and J usage is TRBJ1-5; no clear D gene. Trimming cost V 4 bases and J 1 base, with 8 bases left between them. Germline V CDR1 and CDR2: ENHRY, SYGVKD. This CDR3 has 14 amino acids. CDR3 nucleotides: TGTGCCATCAGTGCGGCGGGAAGCAATCAGCCCCAGCATTTT. The encoded protein is CAISAAGSNQPQHF.

This clonotype was picked up one time. The chain couples TRBV30 to TRBJ2-1; D remains unclear. CDR1 is GTSNPN and CDR2 is SVGIG in the germline V gene (reference sequence). The V gene lost 1 base and the J gene lost 8 bases, with 12 bases spanning the gap. The CDR3 contains 13 residues. The CDR3 sequence is CAWSAQIRDEQFF. The CDR3 bases are TGTGCCTGGAGTGCCCAGATTAGGGATGAGCAGTTCTTC.

This clonotype has only a few counts. The chain recombines TRBV19 with TRBJ2-1; D not resolved. Trimming stripped 8 bases from V and 3 bases from J, with 11 bases between. CDR1 is LNHDA and CDR2 is SQIVND in the germline V gene (reference sequence). CDR3 length: 13 amino acids. CDR3 in DNA: TGTGCCAGTCTTTTGGAGCGCTACAATGAGCAGTTCTTC. This codes for CASLLERYNEQFF.